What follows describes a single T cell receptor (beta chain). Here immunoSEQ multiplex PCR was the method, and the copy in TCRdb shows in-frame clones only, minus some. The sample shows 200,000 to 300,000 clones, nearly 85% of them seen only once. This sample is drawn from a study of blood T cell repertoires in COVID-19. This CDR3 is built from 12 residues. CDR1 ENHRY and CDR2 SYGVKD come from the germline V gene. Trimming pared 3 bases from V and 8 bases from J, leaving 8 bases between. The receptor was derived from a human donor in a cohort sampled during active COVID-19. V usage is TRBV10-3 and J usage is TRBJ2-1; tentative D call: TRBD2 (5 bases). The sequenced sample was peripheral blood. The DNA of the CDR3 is TGTGCCATCAGTGAAAGAGGGTATGAGCAGTTCTTC. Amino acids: CAISERGYEQFF.